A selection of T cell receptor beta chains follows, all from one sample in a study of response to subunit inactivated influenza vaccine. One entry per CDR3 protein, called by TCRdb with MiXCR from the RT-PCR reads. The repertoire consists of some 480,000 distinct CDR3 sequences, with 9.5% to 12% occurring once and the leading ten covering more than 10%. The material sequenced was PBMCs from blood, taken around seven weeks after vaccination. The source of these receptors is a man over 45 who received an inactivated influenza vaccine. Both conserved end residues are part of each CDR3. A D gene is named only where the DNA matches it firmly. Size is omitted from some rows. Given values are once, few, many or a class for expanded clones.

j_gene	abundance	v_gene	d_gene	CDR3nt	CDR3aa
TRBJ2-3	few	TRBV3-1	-	TGTGCCAGCAGCCATCACGACACAGATACGCAGTATTTT	CASSHHDTDTQYF
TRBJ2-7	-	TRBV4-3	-	TGCGCCAGCAGCCAAGAAAAACTGGGGACCTACGAGCAGTACTTC	CASSQEKLGTYEQYF
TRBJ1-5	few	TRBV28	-	TGTGCCAGCAAGTCCGGGACCATTAGCAATCAGCCCCAGCATTTT	CASKSGTISNQPQHF
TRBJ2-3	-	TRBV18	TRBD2	TGTGCCAGCTCACCATCTAGCGGGAGGAGAGATACGCAGTATTTT	CASSPSSGRRDTQYF
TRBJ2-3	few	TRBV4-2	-	TGTGCCAGCAGCCAAGAGGCCCAAATTTTCGGCACAGATACGCAGTATTTT	CASSQEAQIFGTDTQYF
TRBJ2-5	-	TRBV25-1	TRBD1	TGTGCCAGCAGTGGCCGACCAGGGACAGCGATTCAAGAGACCCAGTACTTC	CASSGRPGTAIQETQYF
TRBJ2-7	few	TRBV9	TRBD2	TGTGCCAGCAGCGTAGGAGGGCGGGGGGCCTACGAGCAGTACTTC	CASSVGGRGAYEQYF
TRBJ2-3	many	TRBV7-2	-	TGTGCCAGCAGCTTATGGACGCTGCACACAGATACGCAGTATTTT	CASSLWTLHTDTQYF
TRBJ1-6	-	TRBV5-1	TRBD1	TGCGCCAGCAGCTTGGGGACAGGGTCGAATTCACCCCTCCACTTT	CASSLGTGSNSPLHF
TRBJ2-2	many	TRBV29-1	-	TGCAGCGTGGTGACAGCGAACACCGGGGAGCTGTTTTTT	CSVVTANTGELFF
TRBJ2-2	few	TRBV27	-	TGTGCCAGCAGTTTATCGCGGGGGCCCACGAACACCGGGGAGCTGTTTTTT	CASSLSRGPTNTGELFF
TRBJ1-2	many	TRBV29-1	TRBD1	TGCAGCGTTGCAAAAGGACAGGGAGGATATGGCTACACCTTC	CSVAKGQGGYGYTF
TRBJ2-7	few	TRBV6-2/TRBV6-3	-	TGTGCCAGCAGTTACACAGGACGAGGCTACGAGCAGTACTTC	CASSYTGRGYEQYF
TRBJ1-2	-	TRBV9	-	TGTGCCAGCAGCCCCCAGGGCGGTCGATTACATGGCTACACCTTC	CASSPQGGRLHGYTF
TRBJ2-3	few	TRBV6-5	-	TGTGCCAGCAGTTCACCGGCCGGGGGCGCAGATACGCAGTATTTT	CASSSPAGGADTQYF
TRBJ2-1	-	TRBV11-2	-	TGTGCCAGCAGGCGCTGGCACTTAGGATCCTACAATGAGCAGTTCTTC	CASRRWHLGSYNEQFF
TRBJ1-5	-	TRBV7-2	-	TGTGCCAGCAGCTTAGGGTCGGAGGGCAGCAATCAGCCCCAGCATTTT	CASSLGSEGSNQPQHF
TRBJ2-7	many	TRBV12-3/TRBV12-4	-	TGTGCCAGCAGTCCGACTCTTGGACTAAAATTCTACGAGCAGTACTTC	CASSPTLGLKFYEQYF
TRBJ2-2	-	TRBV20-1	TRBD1	TGCAGTGCTAGAGGCGACAGGGACAGGTTATGGCCCGGGGAGCTGTTTTTT	CSARGDRDRLWPGELFF
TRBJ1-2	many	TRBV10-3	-	TGTGCCATCAGTGAGGTGGGGAGCTATGGCTACACCTTC	CAISEVGSYGYTF
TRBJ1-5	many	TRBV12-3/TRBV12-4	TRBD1	TGTGCCAGCAGTCGGGACAGGGATCAACCCCAGCATTTT	CASSRDRDQPQHF
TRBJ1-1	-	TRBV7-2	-	TGTGCCAGCAGACTACCAGTCGACACTGAAGCTTTCTTT	CASRLPVDTEAFF
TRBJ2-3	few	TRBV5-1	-	TGCGCCAGCAAAACGGGACATAGCAATACAGATACGCAGTATTTT	CASKTGHSNTDTQYF
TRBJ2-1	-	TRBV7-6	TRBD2	TGTGCCAGCAGCTCGGTCAGCGGGAGGTCCTACAATGAGCAGTTCTTC	CASSSVSGRSYNEQFF
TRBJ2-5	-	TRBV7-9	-	TGTGCCAGCAGCTTTCTAGGGGGGCGAGAGACCCAGTACTTC	CASSFLGGRETQYF
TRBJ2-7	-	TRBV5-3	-	TGTGCCAGAAGCTTGGGTACCGCGGGGCGCGAGCAGTACTTC	CARSLGTAGREQYF
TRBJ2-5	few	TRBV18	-	TGTGCCAGCTCACCACCTAAGGATACATTCGCTCAAGAGACCCAGTACTTC	CASSPPKDTFAQETQYF
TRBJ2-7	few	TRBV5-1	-	TGCGCCAGCAGCTTGGGAGGTAGCGGCCTGAACGAGCAGTACTTC	CASSLGGSGLNEQYF
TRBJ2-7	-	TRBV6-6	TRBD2	TGTGCCAGCAGCAAAGGGAGGGACTACGAGCAGTACTTC	CASSKGRDYEQYF
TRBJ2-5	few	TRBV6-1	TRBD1	TGTGCCAGCAGGGTCGGGACAGCCCAAGAGACCCAGTACTTC	CASRVGTAQETQYF
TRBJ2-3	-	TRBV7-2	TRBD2	TGTGCCAGCAGCCCAGGGACTAGCGGTCCCACAGATACGCAGTATTTT	CASSPGTSGPTDTQYF
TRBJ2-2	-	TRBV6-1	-	TGTGCCAGCGTCTTAGGGCAGGCTAACACCGGGGAGCTGTTTTTT	CASVLGQANTGELFF
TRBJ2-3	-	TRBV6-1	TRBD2	TGTGCCAGCAGTCCACTAGCGGGGGGCATAGATACGCAGTATTTT	CASSPLAGGIDTQYF
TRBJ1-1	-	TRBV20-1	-	TGCAGTGCAATAAGGTTGGCCGACACTGAAGCTTTCTTT	CSAIRLADTEAFF
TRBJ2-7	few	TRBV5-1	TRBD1	TGCGCCAGCAGCTTAACGTGGACAGGGGACTCCGAGCAGTACTTC	CASSLTWTGDSEQYF
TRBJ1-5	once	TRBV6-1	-	TGTGCCAGCAGTGAGGGGGGCGGAGGGGGCAATCAGCCCCAGCATTTT	CASSEGGGGGNQPQHF
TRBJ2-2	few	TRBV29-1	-	TGCAGCGTCCTCCAGGGGTACACCGGGGAGCTGTTTTTT	CSVLQGYTGELFF
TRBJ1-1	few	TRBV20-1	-	TGCAGTGCTAGAGATCGCGTGGGGAACACTGAAGCTTTCTTT	CSARDRVGNTEAFF
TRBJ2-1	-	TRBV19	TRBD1	TGTGCCAGTAGTATAATCGACAGGGGGAGACCAGATGTCTACAATGAGCAGTTCTTC	CASSIIDRGRPDVYNEQFF
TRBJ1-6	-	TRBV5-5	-	TGTGCCAGCACTGACAGTAGCTCCTATAATTCACCCCTCCACTTT	CASTDSSSYNSPLHF
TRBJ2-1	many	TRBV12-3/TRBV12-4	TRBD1	TGTGCCAGCAGAGCGGGACAGGGGCTATACAATGAGCAGTTCTTC	CASRAGQGLYNEQFF
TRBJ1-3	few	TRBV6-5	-	TGTGCCAGCAGTTACCGTCGCTCTGGACCTGGAAACACCATATATTTT	CASSYRRSGPGNTIYF
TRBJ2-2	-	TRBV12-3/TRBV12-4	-	TGTGCCAGCAGAGTCATTTATGTAGACACCGGGGAGCTGTTTTTT	CASRVIYVDTGELFF
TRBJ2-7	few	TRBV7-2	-	TGTGCCAGCAGCTTAGGCGTGGGGGCTCACGAGCAGTACTTC	CASSLGVGAHEQYF